At least ten counts were recorded for the clone carrying this TCR beta chain. The antigen is undetermined. These data come from a study of blood T cells in healthy people across ages. Regarding the study as a whole: Diversity was higher, and naive CD4+ cells more numerous, in long-lived donors than in aged donors. Roughly linear declines in TCR beta diversity per million T cells occurred with age.

A second about 6 to 12 cycle PCR used barcoded and J-beta primers. All cDNA molecules were each tagged by a template-switch adaptor with 12 random nucleotides. One entry per CDR3 protein, called by TCRdb with MiXCR from the 5' RACE reads. The sample shows roughly 410,000 distinct CDR3 sequences, about 52% of them seen only once. Drawing of peripheral blood yielded 8.5 to 10 milliliters from each donor. The sequenced material came from blood. The clonotype originates from a man between 60 and 75 years old in good health.

The chain's CDR3 is CASSLVREGEQFF. As DNA, the CDR3 is TGCGCCAGCAGCTTGGTCAGGGAGGGTGAGCAGTTCTTC. V usage is TRBV5-1 and J usage is TRBJ2-1; 7 bases are shared with TRBD2. Germline V gives CDR1 SGHRS, CDR2 YFSETQ. The ends lost 0 bases at V and 9 bases at J; junction bases unmatched: 3. This CDR3 is built from 13 residues.